This T cell receptor (beta chain) was sequenced for a study of T cell responses to AZD1222 COVID-19 vaccine. Study as a whole: Investigators merged groups given second doses at roughly 4 or roughly 12 weeks.

Remarks on this clone: Its cognate antigen is unknown.

Germline lookup yields CDR1 SGDLS and CDR2 YYNGEE. The CDR3 totals 16 residues. V lost 0 bases, J lost 9 bases, and 13 bases stayed unmatched. The table came from immunoSEQ multiplex PCR; TCRdb's copy has only in-frame clones and leaves some out. The sample includes under 200,000 clones, around 93% of them seen just once. Study-level points and caveats: Spike as a whole was targeted by vaccine-associated CD4 TCRs, dominant at 160-218 and 743-854. Unmutated variant regions are reportedly the target of nearly half of TCRs that are spike-specific. The donor cohort was predominantly white British with a female majority, and clonal diversity may have been underestimated.

The gene calls are TRBV9 and TRBJ1-2, with 8 bases identical to TRBD1. This sample comprised peripheral blood, obtained on day 0 of AZD1222 vaccination. The source is an adult in good health. CDR3: CASSVGDGQGVFSYTF. DNA for the CDR3: TGTGCCAGCAGCGTAGGGGACGGACAGGGAGTTTTCAGCTACACCTTC.